These T cell receptor beta chains were read from a single sample in a study of T-cell memory formation after mild COVID-19. TCRdb fed the 5' RACE reads into MiXCR, producing one record per CDR3 protein. This sample has hundreds of thousands of distinct CDR3 sequences, with 20% to 25% found just once. Sequencing used PBMCs or a T cell subset sorted from them (not recorded which). The receptors stem from an adult woman who had mild COVID-19 (a few samples of this study predate the infection). Cell type and time point are not known. Each CDR3 is given with its conserved first and last residue. D genes are given only for firm matches. Clone size is given for some rows only: seen once, a few or many times, or a class if the clone is expanded.

V	D	size	J	CDR3	DNA
TRBV15	NA	few	TRBJ2-1	CATSRPSGAVEQFF	TGTGCCACCAGCCGCCCAAGTGGGGCGGTTGAGCAGTTCTTC
TRBV7-9	TRBD2	many	TRBJ2-3	CASSRTSGGADTQYF	TGTGCCAGCAGCCGGACTAGCGGGGGAGCGGATACGCAGTATTTT
TRBV12-3/TRBV12-4	NA	NA	TRBJ1-5	CASSFGGLKQPQHF	TGTGCCAGCAGTTTCGGGGGGCTAAAGCAGCCCCAGCATTTT
TRBV5-1	NA	NA	TRBJ1-4	CASSFGIDNEKLFF	TGCGCCAGCAGCTTCGGGATTGATAATGAAAAACTGTTTTTT
TRBV6-2/TRBV6-3	NA	NA	TRBJ2-1	CASSYSMGAGEQFF	TGTGCCAGCAGTTACTCGATGGGGGCTGGTGAGCAGTTCTTC
TRBV4-1	NA	few	TRBJ2-3	CASGSGVNTDTQYF	TGCGCCAGCGGGTCGGGGGTAAACACAGATACGCAGTATTTT
TRBV12-3/TRBV12-4	NA	NA	TRBJ1-4	CASSAPGDRKEKLFF	TGTGCCAGCAGTGCACCGGGAGATCGGAAAGAAAAACTGTTTTTT
TRBV24-1	TRBD2	NA	TRBJ2-1	CATSDAGTSGRNEQFF	TGTGCCACCAGTGATGCCGGGACTAGCGGGAGGAATGAGCAGTTCTTC
TRBV15	TRBD1	few	TRBJ1-1	CATSREVTGWTEAFF	TGTGCCACCAGCAGAGAGGTGACAGGGTGGACTGAAGCTTTCTTT
TRBV7-9	NA	few	TRBJ2-3	CASSFFAGDFRADTQYF	TGTGCCAGCAGCTTCTTCGCGGGCGATTTTAGGGCAGATACGCAGTATTTT
TRBV18	NA	NA	TRBJ2-7	CASSPPMMDEQYF	TGTGCCAGCTCACCACCGATGATGGACGAGCAGTACTTC
TRBV4-1	TRBD1	NA	TRBJ1-5	CASSQTPTGEGNQPQHF	TGCGCCAGCAGCCAGACCCCCACAGGGGAGGGCAATCAGCCCCAGCATTTT
TRBV12-3/TRBV12-4	NA	few	TRBJ1-2	CASSFPVMDGYTF	TGTGCCAGCAGTTTCCCAGTCATGGATGGCTACACCTTC
TRBV5-5	TRBD1	NA	TRBJ1-5	CASSLTDRPNQPQHF	TGTGCCAGCAGCCTGACGGACAGGCCTAATCAGCCCCAGCATTTT
TRBV19	TRBD1	few	TRBJ2-2	CASRGWVDRVGELFF	TGTGCCAGTAGGGGCTGGGTTGACAGGGTCGGGGAGCTGTTTTTT
TRBV11-3	NA	NA	TRBJ2-2	CASTSTQGFGELFF	TGTGCCAGCACCTCGACGCAGGGGTTCGGGGAGCTGTTTTTT
TRBV12-3/TRBV12-4	TRBD1	NA	TRBJ1-6	CASSLRQGGSYNSPLHF	TGTGCCAGCAGTTTAAGACAGGGGGGTTCCTATAATTCACCCCTCCACTTT
TRBV19	NA	NA	TRBJ1-2	CASSIPGGDYGYTF	TGTGCCAGTAGTATCCCTGGGGGGGACTATGGCTACACCTTC
TRBV12-3/TRBV12-4	TRBD2	many	TRBJ2-1	CASSLYGLANNEQFF	TGTGCCAGCAGTTTGTACGGACTAGCGAACAATGAGCAGTTCTTC
TRBV6-1	TRBD1	NA	TRBJ2-7	CASDGTGWGYEQYF	TGTGCCAGCGATGGGACAGGCTGGGGGTACGAGCAGTACTTC
TRBV4-1	TRBD1	NA	TRBJ1-5	CASSDRGGGNQPQHF	TGCGCCAGCAGCGACAGGGGTGGAGGCAATCAGCCCCAGCATTTT
TRBV7-8	TRBD2	NA	TRBJ2-2	CAERGVRGELFF	TGTGCCGAGCGGGGGGTCCGCGGGGAGCTGTTTTTT
TRBV20-1	NA	few	TRBJ1-5	CSARGGGSNQPQHF	TGCAGTGCTAGGGGGGGAGGGAGCAATCAGCCCCAGCATTTT
TRBV11-2	NA	NA	TRBJ2-7	CASSRPGHNYEQYF	TGTGCCAGCAGCCGTCCGGGACACAACTACGAGCAGTACTTC
TRBV10-3	NA	few	TRBJ1-6	CAITDRGAGNSPLHF	TGTGCCATCACCGATCGGGGGGCAGGTAATTCACCCCTCCACTTT
TRBV7-9	TRBD2	NA	TRBJ2-1	CASSLVSGRSSYNEQFF	TGTGCCAGCAGCTTAGTAAGCGGGAGGAGCTCCTACAATGAGCAGTTCTTC
TRBV10-3	TRBD2	few	TRBJ2-1	CAISEGLAGDYNEQFF	TGTGCCATCAGTGAGGGACTAGCGGGGGACTACAATGAGCAGTTCTTC
TRBV11-3	NA	few	TRBJ2-1	CASSLAWTYNEQFF	TGTGCCAGCAGCTTAGCGTGGACTTACAATGAGCAGTTCTTC
TRBV24-1	NA	few	TRBJ2-3	CATSDLRMSDTQYF	TGTGCCACCAGTGATTTGCGGATGAGCGATACGCAGTATTTT
TRBV5-1	NA	NA	TRBJ2-3	CASSPEGGLSVPDTQYF	TGCGCCAGCAGTCCCGAAGGGGGACTCTCCGTCCCGGATACGCAGTATTTT
TRBV24-1	TRBD1	NA	TRBJ2-5	CATSEWTGNEETQYF	TGTGCCACCAGTGAATGGACAGGGAATGAGGAGACCCAGTACTTC
TRBV7-2	NA	NA	TRBJ2-1	CASSQQGGDEQFF	TGTGCCAGCAGTCAACAAGGGGGAGATGAGCAGTTCTTC
TRBV6-1	NA	NA	TRBJ1-1	CASTRGITEAFF	TGTGCCAGCACCAGGGGTATCACTGAAGCTTTCTTT
TRBV29-1	NA	few	TRBJ1-3	CSVGQPTASGNTIYF	TGCAGCGTCGGACAGCCAACTGCCTCTGGAAACACCATATATTTT
TRBV5-1	TRBD2	few	TRBJ2-4	CASSLAKTSGRGDIQYF	TGCGCCAGCAGCTTGGCCAAAACTAGCGGGAGGGGAGACATTCAGTACTTC
TRBV20-1	NA	NA	TRBJ2-7	CSARDPTGQAGEQYF	TGCAGTGCTAGAGACCCGACAGGGCAAGCGGGCGAGCAGTACTTC
TRBV4-2	TRBD1	NA	TRBJ1-1	CASSPTGARSSAYTEAFF	TGTGCCAGCAGCCCGACAGGGGCTCGAAGCTCAGCGTACACTGAAGCTTTCTTT
TRBV24-1	TRBD1	few	TRBJ2-1	CATSDEGANEQFF	TGTGCCACCAGTGATGAGGGGGCCAATGAGCAGTTCTTC
TRBV6-2/TRBV6-3	NA	NA	TRBJ2-5	CASSSPAGRRETQYF	TGTGCCAGCAGTTCCCCAGCGGGTCGGCGGGAGACCCAGTACTTC
TRBV24-1	TRBD1	few	TRBJ2-7	CATSDNSGTGPYEQYF	TGTGCCACCAGTGATAACTCCGGGACAGGGCCCTACGAGCAGTACTTC
TRBV9	TRBD2	NA	TRBJ2-3	CASSVVSGATDTQYF	TGTGCCAGCAGCGTAGTGAGCGGGGCCACAGATACGCAGTATTTT
TRBV5-6	NA	NA	TRBJ1-1	CASSLVRDPNTEAFF	TGTGCCAGCAGCTTGGTTAGGGACCCGAACACTGAAGCTTTCTTT
TRBV7-8	TRBD1	NA	TRBJ2-7	CASSTGTGVYEQYF	TGTGCCAGCAGCACCGGGACAGGGGTCTACGAGCAGTACTTC
TRBV6-1	NA	NA	TRBJ2-5	CASSELQGTQETQYF	TGTGCCAGCAGTGAACTACAGGGAACCCAGGAGACCCAGTACTTC
TRBV2	TRBD1	NA	TRBJ2-7	CASRKGQRSYEQYF	TGTGCCAGCAGGAAGGGACAGCGTTCCTACGAGCAGTACTTC
TRBV30	TRBD1	NA	TRBJ2-1	CAWSQGAGKNEQFF	TGTGCCTGGAGTCAGGGGGCAGGAAAAAATGAGCAGTTCTTC
TRBV7-9	NA	few	TRBJ1-2	CASTFPVGQVYGYTF	TGTGCCAGCACCTTTCCGGTGGGACAAGTATATGGCTACACCTTC
TRBV29-1	NA	NA	TRBJ2-7	CSVLGDTAYEQYF	TGCAGCGTTTTGGGAGATACCGCCTACGAGCAGTACTTC
TRBV27	NA	NA	TRBJ1-4	CASSSQWGARDEKLFF	TGTGCCAGCAGTTCCCAGTGGGGAGCTCGAGATGAAAAACTGTTTTTT